These T cell receptor beta chains were read from a single sample in a study of blood T cell repertoires in COVID-19. Sequencing used immunoSEQ multiplex PCR; TCRdb keeps in-frame clones, though not all of them. Found here are some 200,000 clones, roughly 84% of them singletons; the top ten hold 7.5% to 10%. The source material was peripheral blood. These receptors originate from a woman aged 80 or over with acute or convalescent COVID-19. Each CDR3 is given with its conserved first and last residue. Fields, in order: D gene, J gene, V gene, clone size, CDR3 DNA, CDR3 protein. The D gene is left open where the match is weak. Clone size is not always given. Where it is, it says once, few, many or a class for expanded clones.

- TRBJ1-6 TRBV27 - TGTGCCAGCAGTTCTAACGCTCGAGGGCCATATAATTCACCCCTCCACTTT CASSSNARGPYNSPLHF
- TRBJ1-4 TRBV6-5 - TGTGCCAGCACCCAGGGTGCAACTAATGAAAAACTGTTTTTT CASTQGATNEKLFF
- TRBJ2-5 TRBV29-1 - TGCAGCGTTAGCTTGGAGACCCAGTACTTC CSVSLETQYF
TRBD2 TRBJ2-5 TRBV5-6 once TGTGCCAGCAGCTTGGAAGCGGGAGTGGGAGAGACCCAGTACTTC CASSLEAGVGETQYF
- TRBJ1-2 TRBV5-4 - TGTGCCAGCAGCTTGGACAGCTATGGCTACACCTTC CASSLDSYGYTF
- TRBJ1-3 TRBV18 - TGTGCCAGCTCACCCACAGGGTTTGGAAACACCATATATTTT CASSPTGFGNTIYF
- TRBJ1-1 TRBV5-1 - TGCGCCAGCAGCTTGGCGGCGGGAGGGACTGAAGCTTTCTTT CASSLAAGGTEAFF
- TRBJ1-4 TRBV12-3/TRBV12-4 - TGTGCCAGCAGTTTTCAGTCTTCCGAAAAACTGTTTTTT CASSFQSSEKLFF
TRBD1 TRBJ1-1 TRBV19 - TGTGCCAGTAGTATGGGACAGGGGAACACTGAAGCTTTCTTT CASSMGQGNTEAFF
TRBD2 TRBJ2-7 TRBV7-6 - TGTGCCAGCAGCTTACGATCCGCGGGGGGAAACGAGCAGTACTTC CASSLRSAGGNEQYF
- TRBJ1-2 TRBV7-2 few TGTGCCAGCAGCTTAGACCAGAACTATGGCTACACCTTC CASSLDQNYGYTF
TRBD1 TRBJ1-2 TRBV4-1 - TGCGCCAGCACCCCGACAGGGGCCGTCAGGGATGGCTACACCTTC CASTPTGAVRDGYTF
- TRBJ2-3 TRBV9 - TGTGCCAGCAGCCAGTATCTAGGAGGTGATACGCAGTATTTT CASSQYLGGDTQYF
TRBD1 TRBJ1-1 TRBV18 - TGTGCCAGCTCGGGGATGTCAGGGGGTGCTGAAGCTTTCTTT CASSGMSGGAEAFF
- TRBJ2-7 TRBV7-9 - TGTGCCAGCAGCTTAACCCCGCAGGGGGGTGGGGAGCAGTACTTC CASSLTPQGGGEQYF
TRBD2 TRBJ2-7 TRBV11-2 - TGTGCCAGCAGCGTCAGACTAGCGGGAGGATGGGAGCAGTACTTC CASSVRLAGGWEQYF
- TRBJ1-3 TRBV29-1 many TGCAGCGTAGAGGGAGGCTTTGGAAACACCATATATTTT CSVEGGFGNTIYF
- TRBJ2-5 TRBV25-1 - TGTGCCAGCAGTTGGGGGGGCCAGTTGAGAGAGACCCAGTACTTC CASSWGGQLRETQYF
TRBD2 TRBJ2-7 TRBV14 - TGTGCCAGCAGCCAAGTCGGGTCGGCTAGCGGGGGGAGGTACGAGCAGTACTTC CASSQVGSASGGRYEQYF
- TRBJ2-1 TRBV5-1 - TGCGCCAGCAGCTTCCGCGGGACGCTTGAGTTAGATGAGCAGTTCTTC CASSFRGTLELDEQFF
- TRBJ2-4 TRBV5-1 - TGCGCCAGCAGCCCCACAGGGAATTCCAAAAACATTCAGTACTTC CASSPTGNSKNIQYF
TRBD1 TRBJ1-4 TRBV4-3 - TGCGCCAGCAGCCCGGGACAGGGGACAGAAAAACTGTTTTTT CASSPGQGTEKLFF
- TRBJ2-5 TRBV18 - TGTGCCAGCTCACCGGTCAGGGAAGAGACCCAGTACTTC CASSPVREETQYF
- TRBJ2-5 TRBV27 - TGTGCCAGCAGTGTCGGACTCGCTCGCCAAGAGACCCAGTACTTC CASSVGLARQETQYF
- TRBJ1-3 TRBV29-1 - TGCAGCGTTGAGGCCAGCTCTGGAAACACCATATATTTT CSVEASSGNTIYF
TRBD1 TRBJ1-2 TRBV10-3 - TGTGCCATCAGTGAGTCGAACGAGGGGGCGAACTATGGCTACACCTTC CAISESNEGANYGYTF
- TRBJ1-2 TRBV19 - TGTGCCAGTAGCCCACAGGGATTCTATGGCTACACCTTC CASSPQGFYGYTF
TRBD2 TRBJ2-1 TRBV18 - TGTGCCAGCTCTTCGACTAGCGGTAGCTACAATGAGCAGTTCTTC CASSSTSGSYNEQFF
- TRBJ1-2 TRBV12-3/TRBV12-4 - TGTGCCAGCGACCAGGGGCTTAACTATGGCTACACCTTC CASDQGLNYGYTF
TRBD1 TRBJ1-1 TRBV6-5 - TGTGCCAGCAGGAGGGGGCGAGAGACTGAAGCTTTCTTT CASRRGRETEAFF
- TRBJ2-1 TRBV6-2/TRBV6-3 - TGTGCCAGCAGCCCAACCCGACTGGTCCCCGAGCAGTTCTTC CASSPTRLVPEQFF
- TRBJ2-1 TRBV5-1 - TGCGCCAGCAGCTTGGAGGGGGGGTTTTACAATGAGCAGTTCTTC CASSLEGGFYNEQFF
- TRBJ2-2 TRBV5-4 few TGTGCCAGCAGCCCTACAGGTCTCGCTAACACCGGGGAGCTGTTTTTT CASSPTGLANTGELFF
- TRBJ1-1 TRBV5-4 - TGTGCCAGCAACCCCGCGGGGCGGGACACTGAAGCTTTCTTT CASNPAGRDTEAFF
- TRBJ2-2 TRBV7-3 - TGTGCCAGCAAGGGGGTGGCCGGGGAGCTGTTTTTT CASKGVAGELFF
- TRBJ2-1 TRBV10-3 once TGTGCCATCAGTAATCTACCAGCGGGCTCCTACAATGAGCAGTTCTTC CAISNLPAGSYNEQFF
TRBD1 TRBJ2-7 TRBV7-9 - TGTGCCAGCAGCTCCACCAGGGGGCTTCGGGACGAGCAGTACTTC CASSSTRGLRDEQYF
TRBD1 TRBJ1-4 TRBV15 - TGTGCCACCAGCAGATCCGGGACAGGGAAGGAACTGTTTTTT CATSRSGTGKELFF
TRBD2 TRBJ2-3 TRBV7-9 - TGTGCCAGCAGCCCCCGGTTTAGCGGGAAAACAGATACGCAGTATTTT CASSPRFSGKTDTQYF
TRBD1 TRBJ1-5 TRBV6-2/TRBV6-3 - TGTGCCAGCAGTTCGGGACAGGGGAGTCAGCCCCAGCATTTT CASSSGQGSQPQHF
- TRBJ1-5 TRBV7-2 - TGTGCCAGCAGCCTCTTTTATAGCAATCAGCCCCAGCATTTT CASSLFYSNQPQHF
- TRBJ1-1 TRBV18 - TGTGCCAGCTCCCCCGGGAGGAACACTGAAGCTTTCTTT CASSPGRNTEAFF